The T cell receptor beta chain described here comes from a study of technical replicates of blood from a handful of donors. Repertoires were generated with immunoSEQ multiplex PCR, while TCRdb's copy carries only in-frame clones and drops some. Of tens of thousands of clones in the sample, 95% were seen once. The CDR3 has 14 amino acids. Trimming removed 3 bases at V and 3 bases at J, with 9 bases between. The germline V gene has CDR1 LNHDA and CDR2 SQIVND (reference sequence). The chain is built from TRBV19 and TRBJ1-5; D unresolved. Source material: T cells isolated from PBMCs. The receptor was isolated from a human donor in good health. CDR3 coding DNA: TGTGCCAGTAGTATTGGCACAGACAATCAGCCCCAGCATTTT. Protein product: CASSIGTDNQPQHF.